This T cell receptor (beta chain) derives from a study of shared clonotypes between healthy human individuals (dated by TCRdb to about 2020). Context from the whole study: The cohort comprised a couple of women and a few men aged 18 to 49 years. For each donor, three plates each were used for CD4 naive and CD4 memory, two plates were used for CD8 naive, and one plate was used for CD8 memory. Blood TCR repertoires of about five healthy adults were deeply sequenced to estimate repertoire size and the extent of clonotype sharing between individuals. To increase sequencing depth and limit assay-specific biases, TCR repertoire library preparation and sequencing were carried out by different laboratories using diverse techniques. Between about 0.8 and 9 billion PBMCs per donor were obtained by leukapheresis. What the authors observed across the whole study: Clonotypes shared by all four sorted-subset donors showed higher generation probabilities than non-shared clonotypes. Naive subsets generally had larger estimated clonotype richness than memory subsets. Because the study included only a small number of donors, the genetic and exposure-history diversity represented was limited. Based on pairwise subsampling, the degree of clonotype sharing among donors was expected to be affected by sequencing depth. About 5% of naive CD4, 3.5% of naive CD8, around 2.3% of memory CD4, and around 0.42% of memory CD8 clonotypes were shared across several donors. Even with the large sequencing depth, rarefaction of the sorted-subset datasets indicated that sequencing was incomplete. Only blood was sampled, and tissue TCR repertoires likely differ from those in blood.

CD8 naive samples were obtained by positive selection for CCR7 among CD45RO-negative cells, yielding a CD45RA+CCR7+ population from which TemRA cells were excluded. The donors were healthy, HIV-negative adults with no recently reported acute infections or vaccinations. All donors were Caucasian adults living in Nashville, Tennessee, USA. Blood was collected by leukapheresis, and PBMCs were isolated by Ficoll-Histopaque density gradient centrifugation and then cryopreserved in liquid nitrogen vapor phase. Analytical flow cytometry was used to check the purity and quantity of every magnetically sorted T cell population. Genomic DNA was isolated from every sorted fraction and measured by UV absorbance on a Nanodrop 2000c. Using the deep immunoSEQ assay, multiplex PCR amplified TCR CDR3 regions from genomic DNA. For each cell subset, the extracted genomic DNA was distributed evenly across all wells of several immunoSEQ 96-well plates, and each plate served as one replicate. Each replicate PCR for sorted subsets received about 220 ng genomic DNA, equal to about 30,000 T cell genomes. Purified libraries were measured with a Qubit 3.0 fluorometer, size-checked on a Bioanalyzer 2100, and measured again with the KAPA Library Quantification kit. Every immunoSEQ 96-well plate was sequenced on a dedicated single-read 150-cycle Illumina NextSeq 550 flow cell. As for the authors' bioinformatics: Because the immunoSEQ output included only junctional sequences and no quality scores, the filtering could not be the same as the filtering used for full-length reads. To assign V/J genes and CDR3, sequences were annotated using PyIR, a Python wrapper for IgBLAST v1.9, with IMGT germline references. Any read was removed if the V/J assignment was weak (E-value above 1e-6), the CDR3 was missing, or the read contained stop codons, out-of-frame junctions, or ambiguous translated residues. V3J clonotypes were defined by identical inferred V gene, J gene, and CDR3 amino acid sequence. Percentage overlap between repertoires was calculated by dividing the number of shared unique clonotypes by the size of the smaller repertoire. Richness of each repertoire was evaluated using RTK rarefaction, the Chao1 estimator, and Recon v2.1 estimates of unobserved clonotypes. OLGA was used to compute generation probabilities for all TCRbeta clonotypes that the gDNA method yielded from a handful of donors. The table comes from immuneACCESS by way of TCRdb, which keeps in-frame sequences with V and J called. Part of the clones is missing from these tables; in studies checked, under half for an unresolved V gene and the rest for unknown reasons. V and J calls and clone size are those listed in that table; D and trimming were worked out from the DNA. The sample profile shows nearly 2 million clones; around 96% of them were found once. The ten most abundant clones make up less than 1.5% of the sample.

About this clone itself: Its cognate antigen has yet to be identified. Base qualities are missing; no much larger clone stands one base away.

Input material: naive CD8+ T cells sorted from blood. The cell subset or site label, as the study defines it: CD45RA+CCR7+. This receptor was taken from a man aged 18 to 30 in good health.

The CDR3 region: CASSLTAEENEQYF. The DNA sequence follows: TGTGCCAGCAGCTTAACAGCAGAAGAAAACGAGCAGTACTTC. The sequence joins TRBV13 to TRBJ2-7; the D gene identity is not certain. The V and J ends are trimmed by 2 bases and 5 bases, leaving 13 bases between them. The CDR3 has 14 amino acids, counting the end cysteine and phenylalanine. The sequence is cut down to CDR3 DNA, 42 bases in frame from base 1. From the germline V gene (reference sequence), CDR1 is PRHDT and CDR2 is FYEKMQ.